This TCR beta chain appears in the sequencing data of a study of regulatory T cells in long-lasting Graves disease. Stated time point: newly diagnosed GD, antithyroid drugs for less than 3 months. The authors made the TCR library using RNA they extracted from PBMCs. Investigators report Graves' disease was diagnosed under American Thyroid Association guidelines. Sequencing libraries for TCR beta were prepared with iRepertoire HTBI primers and Arm-PCR of CDR3 regions. TCRdb passed the multiplex PCR reads through MiXCR, listing each CDR3 protein once. The sample has 350,000 to 400,000 distinct CDR3 sequences, about 14% seen once; the top ten hold 22%. The trim removed 5 bases at V and 9 bases at J, leaving 9 bases unmatched. CDR3 length: 14 residues.

Material: peripheral blood mononuclear cells (PBMCs), obtained at new diagnosis, from a patient treated with antithyroid drugs. The origin of this receptor is a female donor with Graves disease. The chain combines TRBV12-3 or TRBV12-4 with TRBJ2-1; 8 bases agree with TRBD2. CDR3 nucleotide sequence: TGTGCCAGCAGTATAGAGCGGGAGCTTGGTGAGCAGTTCTTC. It encodes CASSIERELGEQFF.